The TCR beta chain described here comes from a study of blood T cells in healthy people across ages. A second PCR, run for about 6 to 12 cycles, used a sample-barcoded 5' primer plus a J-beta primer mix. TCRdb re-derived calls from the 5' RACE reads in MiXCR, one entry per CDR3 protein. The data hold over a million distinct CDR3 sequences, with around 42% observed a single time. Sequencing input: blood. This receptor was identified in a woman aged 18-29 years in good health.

The CDR3 nucleotides are TGCAGTGCTAGAGATAAGGTGGCGGGACTGGAGACCCAGTACTTC. The encoded protein is CSARDKVAGLETQYF. V usage is TRBV20-1 and J usage is TRBJ2-5; D might be TRBD2 (6 bases). Trimming took 0 bases from V and 5 from J, leaving 16 bases between them. The CDR3 has 15 amino acids. In germline, CDR1 is DFQATT, CDR2 SNEGSKA (reference sequence).